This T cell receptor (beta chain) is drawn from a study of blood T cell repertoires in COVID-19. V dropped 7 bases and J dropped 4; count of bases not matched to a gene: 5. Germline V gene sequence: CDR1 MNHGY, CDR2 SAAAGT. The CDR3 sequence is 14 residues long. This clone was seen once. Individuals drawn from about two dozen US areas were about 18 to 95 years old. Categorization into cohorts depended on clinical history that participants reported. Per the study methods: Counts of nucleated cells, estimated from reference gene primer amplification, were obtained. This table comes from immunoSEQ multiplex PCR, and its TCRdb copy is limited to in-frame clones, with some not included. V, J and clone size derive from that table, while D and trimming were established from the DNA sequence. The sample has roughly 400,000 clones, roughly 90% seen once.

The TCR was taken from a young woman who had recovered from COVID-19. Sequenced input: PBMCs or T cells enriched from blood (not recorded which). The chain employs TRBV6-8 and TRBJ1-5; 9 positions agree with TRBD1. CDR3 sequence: CASIADRGNQPQHF. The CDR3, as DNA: TGTGCCAGCATCGCGGACAGGGGAAATCAGCCCCAGCATTTT.